The clone carrying this T cell receptor (beta chain) came up a few times. This sample stems from a study of early T cells in non-severe SARS-CoV-2 infection. A single record per CDR3 protein comes from TCRdb applying MiXCR to the 5' RACE reads. The repertoire holds around 47,000 distinct CDR3 sequences, with 9.5% to 13% as singletons. This CDR3 comprises 15 residues. V gave up 2 bases and J gave up 5 bases, with 16 bases separating them. Germline V gives CDR1 SGHDT, CDR2 YYEEEE. Sequenced material: whole blood. This sequence joins TRBV5-6 and TRBJ1-1; D remains unclear. The sequence came from an adult who was a healthcare worker with PCR-confirmed SARS-CoV-2 infection or an uninfected control (not recorded which). The CDR3 sequence: CASSLGPGERTEAFF. The CDR3 coding sequence is TGTGCCAGCAGCTTAGGACCCGGAGAGAGGACTGAAGCTTTCTTT. The variable domain in full, completed from reference TRBV5-6 and TRBJ1-1, reads DAGVTQSPTHLIKTRGQQVTLRCSPKSGHDTVSWYQQALGQGPQFIFQYYEEEERQRGNFPDRFSGHQFPNYSSELNVNALLLGDSALYLCASSLGPGERTEAFFGQGTRLTVV.